This TCR beta chain came from a study of T-cell reconstitution after alpha-beta-depleted transplantation in children. As it was prepared, the TCRbeta library received unique molecular identifiers. TCRdb analysed the PCR reads with MiXCR anew, one entry per CDR3 protein. In the table there are 450,000 to 500,000 distinct CDR3 sequences, approximately 12% of which are singletons. Unmatched junction bases numbered 0, after V lost 6 bases and J lost 2 bases. The CDR3 consists of 13 residues. This TCR came from a human donor who donated a stem cell graft to a child with combined immunodeficiency. Sequencing was performed on PBMCs from the stem cell graft donor, taken from the stem cell graft. The gene calls are TRBV12-3 or TRBV12-4 and TRBJ1-2; 10 bases are shared with TRBD1. This CDR3 reads CASRTGGNYGYTF. In nucleotides, the CDR3 is TGTGCCAGCAGGACAGGGGGCAACTATGGCTACACCTTC.